This passage covers 27 T cell receptor beta chains from one sample sequenced in a study of cytomegalovirus exposure and HLA in healthy donors. Primers for the PCR totalled 60 Vbeta and 13 Jbeta. Method: immunoSEQ multiplex PCR; TCRdb's copy keeps in-frame clones and lacks some. The table records roughly 130,000 clones, more than 65% of them present only once. Sequenced sample: PBMCs. These TCRs come from a woman younger than 30 in good health and CMV-seropositive.

The J gene is TRBJ2-1, the V gene TRBV27; 9 nucleotides line up with TRBD2. Germline V gives CDR1 MNHEY, CDR2 SMNVEV (reference sequence). Trimming took 2 bases from V and 5 from J; bases not matched to a gene: 4. The CDR3 is 15 amino acids. CDR3 in DNA: TGTGCCAGCAGTTTAGTAGCGGGGGCCAACAATGAGCAGTTCTTC. As protein: CASSLVAGANNEQFF.

The rearrangement uses TRBV19 and TRBJ1-1, with D maybe TRBD1 (6 bases). This CDR3 is built from 15 residues. V lost 3 bases and J 0 bases, leaving 11 bases between the germline ends. Germline V gene lookup returns CDR1 LNHDA and CDR2 SQIVND (reference sequence). This CDR3 is CASSMQGTMNTEAFF. The CDR3 nucleotides are TGTGCCAGTAGTATGCAGGGGACCATGAACACTGAAGCTTTCTTT.

This clone came up once. The chain is built from TRBV10-3 and TRBJ2-5, with TRBD2 as a possible D gene (6 bases). V lost 6 bases to trimming and J lost 1 base, with 9 bases between them. From germline, CDR1 is ENHRY and CDR2 SYGVKD. There are 13 residues in the CDR3. The CDR3 DNA sequence: TGTGCCATCAGCGGGGGTGTCCAAGAGACCCAGTACTTC. Its protein product is CAISGGVQETQYF.

This chain links TRBV7-8 with TRBJ1-4; the D is unclear. There are 14 residues in the CDR3. V lost 4 bases to trimming and J lost 7 bases, with 13 bases between them. Germline V gene data show CDR1 as SGHVS and CDR2 as FQNEAQ. CDR3 nucleotide sequence: TGTGCCAGCAGCTCGGACGGACTACGTGAAAAACTGTTTTTT. This encodes CASSSDGLREKLFF.

In its sample, this clone was seen once. The J gene is TRBJ2-7, the V gene TRBV7-3, with TRBD1 identical over 7 bases. CDR3 length equals 13 residues. The junction had 1 base not matched to a gene; V was cut back by 2 bases and J by 3 bases. Germline V gene sequence: CDR1 SGHTA, CDR2 FQGTGA. CDR3 residues: CASSLAGGYEQYF. The CDR3 DNA follows: TGTGCCAGCAGCTTAGCAGGGGGCTACGAGCAGTACTTC. Full variable domain (outside the CDR3, taken from reference TRBV7-3 and TRBJ2-7): GAGVSQTPSNKVTEKGKYVELRCDPISGHTALYWYRQSLGQGPEFLIYFQGTGAADDSGLPNDRFFAVRPEGSVSTLKIQRTERGDSAVYLCASSLAGGYEQYFGPGTRLTVT.

The rearrangement uses TRBV2 and TRBJ1-1; D not certain. The V end lost 6 bases, the J end lost 0 bases, and 11 bases lay between the germline ends. The CDR3 extends over 14 amino acids. Per the germline V gene, CDR1 is SNHLY and CDR2 is FYNNEI. This chain's CDR3 is CASSHRFVNTEAFF. The CDR3 bases are TGTGCCAGCAGCCACCGGTTCGTGAACACTGAAGCTTTCTTT.

This clone showed up just a few times. As DNA, the CDR3 is TGTGCCACCTCGAACAGGGGAAACATTCAGTACTTC. This encodes CATSNRGNIQYF. The V and J genes are TRBV27 and TRBJ2-4; 7 nucleotides align to TRBD1. Germline values: CDR1 MNHEY, CDR2 SMNVEV (reference sequence). V shed 10 bases and J 6 bases; nucleotides not matched to a gene: 6. This CDR3 region has 12 residues.

In the case of this clone: An end of the junction does not agree with germline; a read error may underlie this. The rearrangement joins TRBV7-7 to TRBJ2-5; 8 bases fit TRBD2. The CDR3 extends over 14 amino acids. The germline V gene has CDR1 SSHAT and CDR2 FNYEAQ (reference sequence). CDR3 residues: CASSDWTSSETQYF. CDR3 sequence (DNA): TGTGCTAGCAGCGACTGGACTAGCTCGGAGACCCAGTACTTC.

The chain couples TRBV5-1 to TRBJ2-1, with D perhaps matching TRBD2 (5 bases). CDR1 and CDR2 from the germline V gene are SGHRS and YFSETQ. V was trimmed by 6 bases and J by 2 bases, leaving 9 bases between them. The CDR3 extends over 13 amino acids. The CDR3 spells CASTLAPYNEQFF. Written as DNA, the CDR3 is TGCGCCAGCACTTTAGCGCCCTACAATGAGCAGTTCTTC.

This chain joins TRBV5-4 and TRBJ2-3, with TRBD1 as a possible D gene (5 bases). The V gene lost 0 bases and the J gene lost 2 bases, with 10 bases spanning the gap. The CDR3 contains 15 residues. Germline CDR1 SGHNT, CDR2 YYREEE (reference sequence). The CDR3 protein is CASSLVGQATDTQYF. In DNA, the CDR3 is TGTGCCAGCAGCTTGGTGGGGCAGGCCACAGATACGCAGTATTTT.

This clone was observed once. The chain carries TRBV19 and TRBJ1-4; 7 nucleotides agree with TRBD1. The CDR3 is made up of 16 amino acids. Germline V gives CDR1 LNHDA, CDR2 SQIVND (reference sequence). The V segment lost 6 bases and the J segment 4 bases; nucleotides outside the gene matches: 11. The CDR3 spells CASSFAPGQNNEKLFF. The CDR3 DNA follows: TGTGCCAGTAGCTTCGCGCCGGGACAGAATAATGAAAAACTGTTTTTT.

The V and J genes are TRBV7-9 and TRBJ1-2; TRBD1 matches at 7 bases. CDR3 length equals 12 residues. V shed 8 bases and J 7 bases; nucleotides not matched to a gene: 7. Germline CDR1 and CDR2: SEHNR and FQNEAQ (reference sequence). The CDR3 reads CASLSGQSGYTF. The CDR3 DNA reads as TGTGCCAGCCTATCGGGACAGTCTGGCTACACCTTC.

The rearrangement joins TRBV5-4 to TRBJ1-2; D perhaps matches TRBD1 (5 bases). The V and J ends lost 5 bases and 3 bases respectively, with 14 bases between them. Germline assignment: CDR1 SGHNT and CDR2 YYREEE (reference sequence). The CDR3 totals 14 residues. The CDR3 region is CASSSGGTDYGYTF. Here the CDR3 DNA reads TGTGCCAGCAGTTCTGGCGGGACGGACTATGGCTACACCTTC.

The chain employs TRBV19 and TRBJ1-2, with 10 positions matching TRBD1. This CDR3 is 17 amino acids long. The germline V gene has CDR1 LNHDA and CDR2 SQIVND (reference sequence). Trimming at V came to 10 bases and at J to 3 bases, leaving 17 bases not matched to a gene. CDR3 in amino acids: CAIQNSPGTGEHYGYTF. CDR3 coding DNA: TGTGCCATTCAAAATAGCCCCGGGACAGGGGAACACTATGGCTACACCTTC.

This chain uses TRBV6-5 with TRBJ1-5; D is unresolved. With 5 bases removed from V and 6 bases from J, the gap between germline ends came to 11 bases. This CDR3 spans 13 amino acids. Germline V gene sequence: CDR1 MNHEY, CDR2 SVGAGI. CDR3 sequence (DNA): TGTGCCAGCAGTGGTTTAGCTGGTCAGCCCCAGCATTTT. It specifies CASSGLAGQPQHF.

This chain connects TRBV7-7 to TRBJ2-2; 10 bases match TRBD1. Germline V lookup: CDR1 SSHAT, CDR2 FNYEAQ (reference sequence). Unmatched junction bases numbered 8, after V lost 7 bases and J lost 0 bases. This CDR3 is built from 17 residues. The CDR3 DNA is TGTGCCAGCACCTATGGGACAGGGGATTCGAACACCGGGGAGCTGTTTTTT. Its translation: CASTYGTGDSNTGELFF.

This clone was counted between two and nine times. The V call is TRBV6-1, the J call TRBJ2-5, with TRBD2 as a possible D gene (6 bases). The CDR3 length is 15 residues. The germline V gene encodes CDR1 MNHNS and CDR2 SASEGT. Deletions cut 2 bases from V and 3 bases from J, with 13 bases between. The CDR3 nucleotides are TGTGCCAGCAGTGAAAGTCAGGGCGGGAAAGAGACCCAGTACTTC. It yields the protein CASSESQGGKETQYF.

The V and J genes are TRBV7-8 and TRBJ2-2; 13 bases agree with TRBD2. The CDR3 is 17 residues long. V gave up 5 bases and J gave up 2 bases; unmatched junction bases: 5. Germline V gene data show CDR1 as SGHVS and CDR2 as FQNEAQ. As DNA, the CDR3 is TGTGCCAGCAGCCCGGGACTAGCGGGGCTCAACACCGGGGAGCTGTTTTTT. Translating gives CASSPGLAGLNTGELFF. Full variable domain (remainder filled in from reference TRBV7-8 and TRBJ2-2): GAGVSQSPRYKVAKRGQDVALRCDPISGHVSLFWYQQALGQGPEFLTYFQNEAQLDKSGLPSDRFFAERPEGSVSTLKIQRTQQEDSAVYLCASSPGLAGLNTGELFFGEGSRLTVL.

The rearrangement links TRBV6-6 to TRBJ2-7, with 7 bases matching TRBD2. The CDR3 totals 16 residues. The trim removed 8 bases at V and 6 bases at J, leaving 19 bases unmatched. Germline assignment: CDR1 MNHNY and CDR2 SVGAGI (reference sequence). The CDR3 region has the DNA TGTGCCAGCTCTCCTTACTCGAATAGGGGCGGGAGCGAGCAGTACTTC. The encoded protein is CASSPYSNRGGSEQYF.

The chain combines TRBV14 with TRBJ2-7; D is ambiguous. Germline lookup yields CDR1 SGHDN and CDR2 FVKESK. V lost 0 bases to trimming and J lost 4 bases, with 7 bases between them. This CDR3 spans 13 amino acids. CDR3 sequence (DNA): TGTGCCAGCAGCCAAGATCGGAGTTACGAGCAGTACTTC. Translating it yields CASSQDRSYEQYF.

The chain has TRBV4-1 and TRBJ1-3; possible D gene TRBD1, 6 bases. Germline lookup yields CDR1 MGHRA and CDR2 YSYEKL. Trimming pared 8 bases from V and 2 bases from J, leaving 13 bases between. This CDR3 is built from 14 residues. The CDR3 is CASAAQGTGNTIYF. DNA for the CDR3: TGCGCCAGCGCGGCCCAGGGGACTGGAAACACCATATATTTT.

The rearrangement joins TRBV12-1 to TRBJ2-7; the table's D call TRBD1 went unverified against the DNA. TRBV12-1 is tagged as a pseudogene. CDR3 length equals 15 residues. The chain's CDR3 is CASSYGQGAWYEQYF. CDR3 bases: TGTGCCAGCAGCTACGGACAGGGGGCTTGGTACGAGCAGTACTTC.

This sequence joins TRBV4-1 and TRBJ2-1; tentative D call: TRBD2 (6 bases). V was shortened by 0 bases and J by 0 bases, with 12 bases between the two germline ends. The CDR3 is 17 residues long. The germline V gene encodes CDR1 MGHRA and CDR2 YSYEKL. In DNA, the CDR3 is TGCGCCAGCAGCCAAGATTTGGGGACTGGCTCCTACAATGAGCAGTTCTTC. Its translation: CASSQDLGTGSYNEQFF.

The J gene is TRBJ2-3, the V gene TRBV6-5; 8 positions match TRBD2. Germline CDR1 and CDR2: MNHEY and SVGAGI. V dropped 5 bases and J dropped 2; count of bases not matched to a gene: 6. The CDR3 extends over 15 amino acids. The CDR3 spells CASSPLAGNTDTQYF. For the CDR3, the DNA is TGTGCCAGCAGTCCTCTAGCGGGTAACACAGATACGCAGTATTTT.

The rearrangement links TRBV6-5 to TRBJ2-3; 8 bases match TRBD2. Germline V gives CDR1 MNHEY, CDR2 SVGAGI. With V trimmed by 0 bases and J by 2 bases, 4 bases remained unmatched. The CDR3 spans 16 residues. The CDR3 sequence is CASSYSNGGDTDTQYF. CDR3 DNA sequence: TGTGCCAGCAGTTACTCGAACGGGGGGGACACAGATACGCAGTATTTT.

The chain combines TRBV19 with TRBJ2-1, with D possibly matching TRBD1 (6 bases). The CDR3 contains 13 residues. Germline CDR1 and CDR2: LNHDA and SQIVND (reference sequence). The ends were cut back, 6 bases at V and 5 bases at J, with 11 bases in the middle. The CDR3 is CASSHGQHNEQFF. CDR3 DNA sequence: TGTGCCAGTAGCCATGGACAGCACAATGAGCAGTTCTTC. Using reference TRBV19 and TRBJ2-1 for the parts outside the CDR3, the full variable domain is DGGITQSPKYLFRKEGQNVTLSCEQNLNHDAMYWYRQDPGQGLRLIYYSQIVNDFQKGDIAEGYSVSREKKESFPLTVTSAQKNPTAFYLCASSHGQHNEQFFGPGTRLTVL.

The chain carries TRBV13 and TRBJ2-7; D is perhaps TRBD1 (5 bases). CDR3 length equals 12 residues. The ends were cut back, 5 bases at V and 1 base at J, with 6 bases in the middle. Germline CDR1 and CDR2: PRHDT and FYEKMQ (reference sequence). The CDR3 sequence is CASSAGSYEQYF. As DNA, the CDR3 is TGTGCCAGCAGCGCAGGGTCCTACGAGCAGTACTTC.